These T cell receptor beta chains were read from a single sample in a study of blood T cell repertoires in COVID-19. The protocol was immunoSEQ multiplex PCR, while the TCRdb copy is restricted to in-frame clones and leaves out a portion. The repertoire holds about 150,000 clones, around 90% seen once, with under 4.5% in the top ten. The sequenced sample consisted of PBMCs or T cells enriched from blood (not recorded which). The receptor source for this set is a middle-aged woman who had been exposed to COVID-19. Each CDR3 is given with its conserved first and last residue. D genes are given only for firm matches. Expanded clones are given a class, and other clones once, few, many or no size at all.

d_call clone_size j_call v_call cdr3_aa cdr3_nt
- - TRBJ1-5 TRBV6-1 CASSDRQGNQPQHF TGTGCCAGCAGTGACCGACAGGGCAATCAGCCCCAGCATTTT
TRBD1 - TRBJ2-2 TRBV10-2 CASSEWRGTGGGTGELFF TGCGCCAGCAGTGAGTGGAGAGGGACAGGGGGCGGCACCGGGGAGCTGTTTTTT
- once TRBJ2-3 TRBV4-3 CASSQGGREPDTQYF TGCGCCAGCAGCCAAGGAGGACGGGAGCCAGATACGCAGTATTTT
TRBD1 - TRBJ2-7 TRBV28 CATEIPSGQGPTYEQYF TGTGCCACCGAAATTCCCTCGGGACAGGGGCCGACCTACGAGCAGTACTTC
TRBD1 - TRBJ2-4 TRBV7-9 CASSLQGAAKNIQYF TGTGCCAGCAGCCTCCAGGGGGCTGCCAAAAACATTCAGTACTTC
- - TRBJ1-1 TRBV27 CASSLGPGNTEAFF TGTGCCAGCAGTTTAGGTCCGGGAAACACTGAAGCTTTCTTT
TRBD1 - TRBJ2-7 TRBV6-5 CASGTRTGDTYEQYF TGTGCCAGCGGGACGAGGACAGGGGACACCTACGAGCAGTACTTC
- - TRBJ1-3 TRBV7-9 CASSGLGASGNTIYF TGTGCCAGCAGCGGCCTTGGGGCCTCTGGAAACACCATATATTTT
TRBD2 - TRBJ2-1 TRBV19 CASEEKRWLAGRNEQFF TGTGCCAGTGAAGAGAAGCGGTGGCTAGCGGGACGGAATGAGCAGTTCTTC
- - TRBJ1-4 TRBV12-5 CASGLVLSGFLEKLFF TGTGCTAGTGGTTTGGTACTTTCAGGGTTCCTGGAAAAACTGTTTTTT
- - TRBJ1-3 TRBV7-9 CASSSLDRSGNTIYF TGTGCCAGCAGTTCTCTAGACAGATCTGGAAACACCATATATTTT
- few TRBJ1-5 TRBV6-5 CASSYSVYSNQPQHF TGTGCCAGCAGTTACTCGGTCTATAGCAATCAGCCCCAGCATTTT
TRBD1 few TRBJ1-4 TRBV2 CASSETGVSNEKLFF TGTGCCAGCAGTGAGACAGGGGTATCTAATGAAAAACTGTTTTTT
- - TRBJ2-7 TRBV6-5 CASSRREAYEQYF TGTGCCAGCAGCCGGAGGGAAGCCTACGAGCAGTACTTC
- - TRBJ2-2 TRBV6-2/TRBV6-3 CASSFDREDTGELFF TGTGCCAGCAGTTTCGACAGGGAGGACACCGGGGAGCTGTTTTTT
TRBD1 - TRBJ2-5 TRBV7-7 CASSPGTGLVQETQYF TGTGCCAGCAGCCCAGGGACAGGGCTAGTCCAAGAGACCCAGTACTTC
- once TRBJ1-5 TRBV16 CASSQSSRDDLVRPQHF TGTGCCAGCAGCCAATCGTCGCGGGACGACCTAGTTCGGCCCCAGCATTTT
TRBD1 - TRBJ1-2 TRBV29-1 CSVGTANYGYTF TGCAGCGTAGGGACAGCTAACTATGGCTACACCTTC
TRBD1 - TRBJ1-3 TRBV7-9 CASSSTTGEVNTIYF TGTGCCAGCAGCTCAACAACAGGGGAGGTCAACACCATATATTTT
- - TRBJ1-6 TRBV7-9 CASSLVASSYNSPLHF TGTGCCAGCAGCTTAGTCGCTAGCTCCTATAATTCACCCCTCCACTTT
TRBD1 - TRBJ1-6 TRBV14 CASSTGGNNSPLHF TGTGCCAGCAGTACAGGGGGTAACAATTCACCCCTCCACTTT
TRBD1 - TRBJ2-1 TRBV6-2/TRBV6-3 CASSQGTGESNEQFF TGTGCCAGCAGCCAAGGGACAGGGGAGTCCAATGAGCAGTTCTTC
TRBD1 - TRBJ1-6 TRBV9 CASSVGTGGHSPLHF TGTGCCAGCAGCGTAGGGACAGGGGGTCATTCACCCCTCCACTTT
TRBD1 - TRBJ1-6 TRBV3-1/TRBV3-2 CASSLGTGGTPLHF TGTGCCAGCAGCCTTGGGACAGGGGGGACACCCCTCCACTTT
TRBD1 - TRBJ2-2 TRBV2 CASSEETGWAGELFF TGTGCCAGCAGTGAAGAGACAGGGTGGGCCGGGGAGCTGTTTTTT
TRBD1 once TRBJ2-7 TRBV19 CASSMEGQGQYEQYF TGTGCCAGTAGTATGGAAGGACAGGGGCAATACGAGCAGTACTTC
TRBD2 - TRBJ2-1 TRBV7-2 CASSLEGLAVEGQFF TGTGCCAGCAGCTTAGAGGGACTAGCGGTAGAGGGGCAGTTCTTC
TRBD1 - TRBJ1-2 TRBV19 CASSIGTGQAFVGYGYTF TGTGCCAGTAGTATAGGAACGGGACAGGCTTTCGTCGGCTATGGCTACACCTTC
- - TRBJ2-2 TRBV5-6 CASSLVPSANTGELFF TGTGCCAGCAGCTTGGTTCCCTCTGCGAACACCGGGGAGCTGTTTTTT
TRBD1 - TRBJ1-3 TRBV29-1 CSVGQGSGNTIYF TGCAGCGTTGGACAGGGGTCTGGAAACACCATATATTTT
- - TRBJ2-2 TRBV24-1 CATSASGSAGELFF TGTGCCACCAGTGCCTCCGGGTCGGCCGGGGAGCTGTTTTTT
- - TRBJ1-2 TRBV19 CASSYQQGSGYTF TGTGCCAGTAGTTACCAGCAGGGGAGCGGCTACACCTTC
- - TRBJ1-1 TRBV28 CASSLSEGMNTEAFF TGTGCCAGCAGTTTATCGGAGGGGATGAACACTGAAGCTTTCTTT
- - TRBJ1-5 TRBV28 CASSFVDRTNQPQHF TGTGCCAGCAGCTTTGTTGACAGGACCAATCAGCCCCAGCATTTT
TRBD1 - TRBJ2-2 TRBV5-1 CASSQDRGAGELFF TGCGCCAGCAGCCAGGACAGGGGGGCCGGGGAGCTGTTTTTT
- - TRBJ2-7 TRBV28 CASSFVLLTPYEQYF TGTGCCAGCAGTTTCGTGCTCTTAACTCCCTACGAGCAGTACTTC
- - TRBJ2-7 TRBV24-1 CATSDFGYEQYF TGTGCCACCAGTGATTTCGGCTACGAGCAGTACTTC
TRBD2 once TRBJ2-7 TRBV5-4 CASSEPGLAVYEQYF TGTGCCAGCAGCGAGCCGGGACTAGCGGTCTACGAGCAGTACTTC
- - TRBJ2-7 TRBV2 CASSEQGTTYEQYF TGTGCCAGCAGTGAACAGGGAACAACCTACGAGCAGTACTTC
- - TRBJ2-2 TRBV6-5 CASSYGDRNTGELFF TGTGCCAGCAGTTACGGAGACAGAAACACCGGGGAGCTGTTTTTT
- - TRBJ1-1 TRBV12-3/TRBV12-4 CASTPTANTEAFF TGTGCCAGCACCCCCACAGCGAACACTGAAGCTTTCTTT
TRBD1 - TRBJ1-2 TRBV15 CATSTDRVGYTF TGTGCCACCAGCACGGACAGGGTAGGCTACACCTTC
- - TRBJ1-4 TRBV12-5 CASGSGQNEKLFF TGTGCTAGTGGTTCCGGACAGAATGAAAAACTGTTTTTT